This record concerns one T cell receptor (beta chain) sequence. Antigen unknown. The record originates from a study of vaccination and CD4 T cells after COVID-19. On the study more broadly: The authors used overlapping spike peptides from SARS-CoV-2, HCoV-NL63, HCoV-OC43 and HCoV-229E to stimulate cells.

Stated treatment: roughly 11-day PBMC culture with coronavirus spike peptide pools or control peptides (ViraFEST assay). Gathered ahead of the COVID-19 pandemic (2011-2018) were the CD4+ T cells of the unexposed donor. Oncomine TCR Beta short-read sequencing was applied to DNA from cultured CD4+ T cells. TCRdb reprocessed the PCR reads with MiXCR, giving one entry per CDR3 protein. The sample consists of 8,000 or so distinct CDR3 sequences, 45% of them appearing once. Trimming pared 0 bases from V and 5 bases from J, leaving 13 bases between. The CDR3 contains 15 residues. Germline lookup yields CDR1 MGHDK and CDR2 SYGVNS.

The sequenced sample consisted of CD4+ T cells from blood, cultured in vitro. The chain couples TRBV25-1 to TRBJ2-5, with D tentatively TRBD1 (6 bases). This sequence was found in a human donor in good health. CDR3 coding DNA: TGTGCCAGCAGTGAATATAGGGCAGGGGTGGAGACCCAGTACTTC. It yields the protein CASSEYRAGVETQYF.